The clone carrying this T cell receptor (beta chain) has more than one count but fewer than ten. Its antigen is still unknown. This sample was included in a study of T cells after yellow fever vaccination. A 5'RACE template-switching step, the method used to make TCR cDNA, added a universal primer site and UMIs. TCRdb used MiXCR to reprocess the 5' RACE reads, holding one entry per CDR3 protein. The sample contains around 310,000 distinct CDR3 sequences, 3.5% to 4.5% of which appear only once. Study-wide results and limits: A weaker secondary response peaked on day 5, the primary on day 15. Most primary-vaccination clones recurred post-booster (about 96% CD4, around 86% CD8).

V was trimmed by 5 bases and J by 1 base, leaving 6 bases between them. Germline loops: CDR1 SGHRS, CDR2 YFSETQ. The CDR3 length is 12 residues. The source of this sequence is a man aged 18-30 years who received the YFV17D yellow fever vaccine. Specimen: PBMCs, collected 15 days after the yellow fever booster vaccination. V is TRBV5-1 and J is TRBJ1-1; tentative D call: TRBD1 (6 bases). The CDR3 reads CASRTGNTEAFF. CDR3 sequence (DNA): TGCGCCAGCAGGACAGGGAACACTGAAGCTTTCTTT.